This T cell receptor (beta chain) was recovered during a study of blood T cell repertoires in COVID-19. Trimming removed 5 bases at V and 0 bases at J, with 7 bases between. Per the germline V gene, CDR1 is KGHSH and CDR2 is LQKENI. This CDR3 comprises 13 residues. As for this clone: Other DNA sequences in the sample encode the same CDR3.

Only in-frame clones appear in the TCRdb table, and some are missing; sequencing was by immunoSEQ multiplex PCR. The table has approximately 530,000 clones, about 88% seen once. The origin of this receptor is a woman aged 45-59 years with COVID-19, enrolled during active disease. V usage is TRBV18 and J usage is TRBJ1-1; weak D call: TRBD1 (6 bases). Sequenced sample: peripheral blood. The chain's CDR3 is CASSGQLNTEAFF. As DNA, the CDR3 is TGTGCCAGCTCAGGACAGTTGAACACTGAAGCTTTCTTT. Full variable domain (missing parts from reference TRBV18 and TRBJ1-1): NAGVMQNPRHLVRRRGQEARLRCSPMKGHSHVYWYRQLPEEGLKFMVYLQKENIIDESGMPKERFSAEFPKEGPSILRIQQVVRGDSAAYFCASSGQLNTEAFFGQGTRLTVV.